This T cell receptor beta chain derives from a study of blood T cell repertoires in COVID-19. At the level of the study: In each case, the material was cDNA or gDNA derived from T cells, B-cell-depleted T cells, or PBMCs.

Using immunoSEQ multiplex PCR, the repertoire was profiled, and TCRdb retains in-frame clones only, with some absent. The sample comprises roughly 80,000 clones, 75% to 95% of which are singletons, and roughly 2% rests with the top ten. CDR3 size: 15 residues. This TCR derives from a woman between 45 and 65 years old in a cohort sampled during active COVID-19. The chain is built from TRBV1 and TRBJ2-1; the table names TRBD2, a call not compared with the DNA. TRBV1 is assigned pseudogene status. Sequencing was performed on peripheral blood. The CDR3 sequence: CTSSQGTSSYNEQFF. Written as DNA, the CDR3 is TGCACCAGCAGCCAAGGGACTAGCAGTTACAATGAGCAGTTCTTC.